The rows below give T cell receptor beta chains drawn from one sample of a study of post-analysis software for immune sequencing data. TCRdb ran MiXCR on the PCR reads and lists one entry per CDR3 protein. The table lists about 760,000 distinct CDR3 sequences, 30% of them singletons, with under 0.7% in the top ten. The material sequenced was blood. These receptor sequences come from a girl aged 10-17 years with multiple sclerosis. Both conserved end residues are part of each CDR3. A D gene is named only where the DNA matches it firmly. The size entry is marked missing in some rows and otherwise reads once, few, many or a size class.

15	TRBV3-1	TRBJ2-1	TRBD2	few	TGTGCCAGCAGCCAAAGGACTAGCGCTCACAATGAGCAGTTCTTC	CASSQRTSAHNEQFF
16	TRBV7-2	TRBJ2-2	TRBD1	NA	TGTGCCAGCAGCTTCGGACAGGGGATTATTGCCGGGGAGCTGTTTTTT	CASSFGQGIIAGELFF
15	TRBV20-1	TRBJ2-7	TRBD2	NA	TGCAGTGCTAGACGTCCGGGACTAGCCGCCTACGAGCAGTACTTC	CSARRPGLAAYEQYF
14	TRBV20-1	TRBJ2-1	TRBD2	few	TGCAGTGCTAGAGGGACTAGCACCTACAATGAGCAGTTCTTC	CSARGTSTYNEQFF
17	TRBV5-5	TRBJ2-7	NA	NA	TGTGCCAGCAGCTTGCTCCCAAACGGGCTAGCGCAGTACGAGCAGTACTTC	CASSLLPNGLAQYEQYF
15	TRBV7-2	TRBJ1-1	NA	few	TGTGCCAGCAGCTTAGAAGATACAAGGGACACTGAAGCTTTCTTT	CASSLEDTRDTEAFF
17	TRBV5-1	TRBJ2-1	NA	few	TGCGCCAGCAGCTTGGATGTGGTGGGGGGGCCAATCGATGAGCAGTTCTTC	CASSLDVVGGPIDEQFF
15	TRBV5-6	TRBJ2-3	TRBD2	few	TGTGCCAGCAGCCCGACTAGCCGGTCCCGGGATACGCAGTATTTT	CASSPTSRSRDTQYF
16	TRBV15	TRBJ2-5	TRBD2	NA	TGTGCCACCAGCAATTTAGCGGGGAGCGGGCAAGAGACCCAGTACTTC	CATSNLAGSGQETQYF
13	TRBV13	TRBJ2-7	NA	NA	TGTGCCAGCAGCTTAGGACTCTCAAGCGAGCAGTACTTC	CASSLGLSSEQYF
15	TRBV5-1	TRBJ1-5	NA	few	TGCGCCAGCAGCTTGGGGACAGCCGCCAATCAGCCCCAGCATTTT	CASSLGTAANQPQHF
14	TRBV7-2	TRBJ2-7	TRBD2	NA	TGTGCCAGCAGCCCCCGGGGGGAGCACTACGAGCAGTACTTC	CASSPRGEHYEQYF
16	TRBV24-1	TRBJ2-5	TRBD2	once	TGTGCCACCAGTGACCGGACTAGCGGGGACCAAGAGACCCAGTACTTC	CATSDRTSGDQETQYF
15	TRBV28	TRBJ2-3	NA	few	TGTGCCAGCAGTATGGACCGAGAGGACTCGGATACGCAGTATTTT	CASSMDREDSDTQYF
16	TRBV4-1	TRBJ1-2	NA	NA	TGCGCCAGCCGCTCTTTGTTGAGGGGTAAGAACTATGGCTACACCTTC	CASRSLLRGKNYGYTF
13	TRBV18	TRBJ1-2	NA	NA	TGTGCCAGCTCGTCAGGGGAGGACTATGGCTACACCTTC	CASSSGEDYGYTF
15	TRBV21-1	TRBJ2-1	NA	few	TGTGCCAGCAGCAAATTTCGGGACGGGAACAATGAGCAGTTCTTC	CASSKFRDGNNEQFF
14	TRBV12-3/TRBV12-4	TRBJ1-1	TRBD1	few	TGTGCCAGCAGGACAACAGGGGGCTTTGATGAAGCTTTCTTT	CASRTTGGFDEAFF
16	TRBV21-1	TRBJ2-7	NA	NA	TGTGCCAGCAATTTACCGGGACAGGGGGACTCCTACGAGCAGTACTTC	CASNLPGQGDSYEQYF
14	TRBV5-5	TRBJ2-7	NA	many	TGTGCCAGCAGCTTATTCGCTTCCAGCTACGAGCAGTACTTC	CASSLFASSYEQYF
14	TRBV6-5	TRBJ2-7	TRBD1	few	TGTGCCAGCAAGAGACAGGGGGCTTTCTACGAGCAGTACTTC	CASKRQGAFYEQYF
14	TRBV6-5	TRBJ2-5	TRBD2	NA	TGTGTCAGCAGTGGCCGGGGGGGCCGCGAGACCCAGTACTTC	CVSSGRGGRETQYF
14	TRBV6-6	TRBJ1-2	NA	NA	TGTGCCAGCACGGTGCCTCAGCTGTTCCATGGCTACACCTTC	CASTVPQLFHGYTF
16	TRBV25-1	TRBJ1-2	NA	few	TGTGCCAGCAGGGGACCGGCTCACACATATAACTATGGCTACACCTTC	CASRGPAHTYNYGYTF
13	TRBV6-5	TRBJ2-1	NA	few	TGTGCCAGCAGTTACTCGACGGGAATGTTGCAGTTCTTC	CASSYSTGMLQFF
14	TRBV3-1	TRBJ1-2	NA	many	TGTGCCAGCAGCCAAGTCAGGGGTGGGTATGGCTACACCTTC	CASSQVRGGYGYTF
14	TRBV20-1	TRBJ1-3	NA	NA	TGCAGTGCTAGAGATCCAGGGGCAGGAAACACCATATATTTT	CSARDPGAGNTIYF
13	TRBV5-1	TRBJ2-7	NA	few	TGCGCCAGCAGCTCCGGAGGCGGACTCGAGCAGTACTTC	CASSSGGGLEQYF
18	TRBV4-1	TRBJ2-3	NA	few	TGCGCCAGCAGCCAACTTCTAGCACTCCACTCTAGCACAGATACGCAGTATTTT	CASSQLLALHSSTDTQYF
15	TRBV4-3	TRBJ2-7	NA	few	TGCGCCAGCAGCCAAGGCTGGCAGGGAGCCTACGAGCAGTACTTC	CASSQGWQGAYEQYF
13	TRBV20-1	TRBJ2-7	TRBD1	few	TGCAGTGCTGATCGACAGGGTGGATACGAGCAGTACTTC	CSADRQGGYEQYF
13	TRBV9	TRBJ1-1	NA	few	TGTGCCAGCAGCGAGGAGAGTAACACTGAAGCTTTCTTT	CASSEESNTEAFF
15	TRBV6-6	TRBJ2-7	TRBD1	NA	TGTGCCGGCAGTGACCCGGGACAGGGCGACTACGAGCAGTACTTC	CAGSDPGQGDYEQYF
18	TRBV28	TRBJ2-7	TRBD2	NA	TGTGCCAGCAGTTTCCTCCGCGGGCTAGCGGGGGGCTCCTACGAGCAGTACTTC	CASSFLRGLAGGSYEQYF
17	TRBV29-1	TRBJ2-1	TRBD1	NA	TGCAGCGTTGACGGGACAGGGCCCGGCCGGGAGTACAATGAGCAGTTCTTC	CSVDGTGPGREYNEQFF
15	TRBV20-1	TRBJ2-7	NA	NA	TGCAGTGCTAGAGACCCCGGACGGGGAACCTACGAGCAGTACTTC	CSARDPGRGTYEQYF
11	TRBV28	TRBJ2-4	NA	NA	TGTGCCAGCAGCGGGGCGAACATTCAGTACTTC	CASSGANIQYF
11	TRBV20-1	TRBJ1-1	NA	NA	TGCAGTGCTAGCTCGGGCAGAGAAGCTTTCTTT	CSASSGREAFF
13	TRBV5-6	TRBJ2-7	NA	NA	TGTGCCAGCAGCTTATCTGGAGGGAACGAGCAGTACTTC	CASSLSGGNEQYF
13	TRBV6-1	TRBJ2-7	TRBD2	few	TGTGCCAGCTCGGGGAGGGTTACCCACGAGCAGTACTTC	CASSGRVTHEQYF
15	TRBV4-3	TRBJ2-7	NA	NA	TGCGCCAGCAGCCAAGAAGGGGGGAACTCCTACGAGCAGTACTTC	CASSQEGGNSYEQYF
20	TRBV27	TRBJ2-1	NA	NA	TGTGCCAGCAGTTTATGGTCGGATAGCGCCCGACCGAGCTCCTACAATGAGCAGTTCTTC	CASSLWSDSARPSSYNEQFF
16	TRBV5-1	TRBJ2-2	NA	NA	TGCGCCAGCAGCTTGTCAGCGGCCGCGAACACCGGGGAGCTGTTTTTT	CASSLSAAANTGELFF
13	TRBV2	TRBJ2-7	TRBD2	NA	TGTACCAGCAGAGGCGGGGGAAACTACGAGCAGTACTTC	CTSRGGGNYEQYF
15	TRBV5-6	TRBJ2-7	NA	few	TGTGCCAGCAGCCCCGTCGGAACCCCCACCTACGAGCAGTACTTC	CASSPVGTPTYEQYF
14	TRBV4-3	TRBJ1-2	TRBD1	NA	TGCGTCAGCAGCCAAACGACAGGGTCCTATGGCTACACCTTC	CVSSQTTGSYGYTF
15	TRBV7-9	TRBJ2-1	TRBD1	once	TGTGCCAGCAGCATAGCGGGGACAGGGGATCCTGAGCAGTTCTTC	CASSIAGTGDPEQFF
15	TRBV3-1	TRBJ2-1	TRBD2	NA	TGTGCCAGCAGCCCCCGATGGACTAGCGGGGATGAGCAGTTCTTC	CASSPRWTSGDEQFF
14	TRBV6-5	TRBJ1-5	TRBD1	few	TGTGCCAGCAGCCAGACAGGGTGGCCTCAGCCCCAGCATTTT	CASSQTGWPQPQHF
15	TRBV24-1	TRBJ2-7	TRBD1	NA	TGTGCCACCAGTGAACCGGGACAGGGGATCCACGAGCAGTACTTC	CATSEPGQGIHEQYF
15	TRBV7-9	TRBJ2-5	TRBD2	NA	TGTGCCAGCAGCCCGACTAGCGGGAAACAAGAGACCCAGTACTTC	CASSPTSGKQETQYF
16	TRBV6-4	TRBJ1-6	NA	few	TGTGCCAGCAGTGAATCGGGCTTCTCCTATAATTCACCCCTCCACTTT	CASSESGFSYNSPLHF